A selection of T cell receptor beta chains follows, all from one sample in a study of blood T cell repertoires in COVID-19. The protocol was immunoSEQ multiplex PCR, while the TCRdb copy is restricted to in-frame clones and leaves out a portion. The table records 250,000 to 350,000 clones, about nine tenths of them present only once. The material sequenced was peripheral blood. These receptors originate from a woman aged 45-60 years with COVID-19, enrolled during active disease. CDR3s include the opening cysteine and the closing phenylalanine or tryptophan. The D gene is left open where the match is weak. Clone sizes are given selectively: once, few, many, or a class where the clone is expanded.

NA,TRBJ2-5,NA,TRBV11-2,CASSLWTGREGVQYF,TGTGCCAGCAGCTTATGGACAGGGAGGGAGGGTGTCCAGTACTTC
NA,TRBJ2-1,TRBD1,TRBV4-1,CASSQVRWLGQGPNEQFF,TGCGCCAGCAGCCAAGTACGGTGGCTGGGACAGGGGCCCAATGAGCAGTTCTTC
NA,TRBJ2-3,TRBD2,TRBV9,CASSVATWTSGPNTDTQYF,TGTGCCAGCAGCGTAGCTACTTGGACTAGCGGGCCAAACACAGATACGCAGTATTTT
NA,TRBJ2-1,NA,TRBV19,CASSVLEGNEQFF,TGTGCCAGTAGTGTCCTAGAGGGCAATGAGCAGTTCTTC
NA,TRBJ2-7,TRBD2,TRBV29-1,CSVEPVAGLDYEQYF,TGCAGCGTTGAACCTGTAGCGGGACTCGACTACGAGCAGTACTTC
NA,TRBJ1-3,NA,TRBV7-2,CASSLHTRGLSGNTIYF,TGTGCCAGCAGCTTACACACCAGGGGCTTATCTGGAAACACCATATATTTT
NA,TRBJ1-2,NA,TRBV12-3/TRBV12-4,CASSFLAVYGYTF,TGTGCCAGCAGTTTTCTTGCAGTCTATGGCTACACCTTC
NA,TRBJ2-3,NA,TRBV21-1,CASSKEGSGRADTQYF,TGTGCCAGCAGCAAGGAGGGCAGCGGGAGGGCAGATACGCAGTATTTT
NA,TRBJ2-7,TRBD2,TRBV27,CASSPPSSGNYEQYF,TGTGCCAGCAGCCCCCCGTCTAGCGGCAACTACGAGCAGTACTTC
NA,TRBJ1-1,TRBD1,TRBV9,CASSVLDREGQAFF,TGTGCCAGCAGCGTTCTGGACAGGGAAGGGCAAGCTTTCTTT
many,TRBJ2-1,TRBD1,TRBV11-3,CASSSRATGSYNEQFF,TGTGCCAGCAGCTCACGAGCGACAGGGTCCTACAATGAGCAGTTCTTC